This T cell receptor (beta chain) was obtained from a study of blood T cell repertoires in COVID-19. The CDR3 is made up of 14 amino acids. Trimming shortened V by 3 bases and J by 1 base, and 7 bases separated the two germline ends. Germline CDR1 reads MNHNS; CDR2 reads SASEGT. As originally analysed: Cell counts per sample came from amplifying reference gene primers. Clones were read by immunoSEQ multiplex PCR, and TCRdb kept only the in-frame ones, dropping some. The V and J calls and clone size are taken from that table; D and trimming were inferred from the DNA. The sample lists approximately 350,000 clones; about 90% were seen once.

The material sequenced was peripheral blood. The sequence was obtained from a middle-aged man with acute or convalescent COVID-19. The gene calls are TRBV6-1 and TRBJ1-5; D ambiguous. The CDR3 loop is CASSDGTSNQPQHF. CDR3 coding DNA: TGTGCCAGCAGTGATGGCACCAGCAATCAGCCCCAGCATTTT.